Shown below are 12 T cell receptor beta chains from a single sample sequenced in a study of OX40 agonist ivuxolimab in advanced cancers. Assay used: immunoSEQ multiplex PCR; TCRdb lists only in-frame clones, some missing. The profile shows about 65,000 clones, around 90% of them singletons. The specimen was CD4+ or CD8+ T cells sorted from blood, collected in a trial of the OX40 agonist ivuxolimab. The receptors originated from an adult with an advanced solid tumor such as melanoma, head and neck, liver or kidney cancer.

The CDR3 nucleotides read TGTGCCAGCAGCTTGAGGGATGAGCAGTTCTTC. Translation gives CASSLRDEQFF. The rearrangement joins TRBV5-5 to TRBJ2-1; the D is unclear. The CDR3 length is 11 residues. Trimming removed 1 base from V and 8 bases from J, with 4 bases in between. Germline-derived CDR1 and CDR2 are SGHKS and YYEKEE (reference sequence).

In its sample, this clone was seen a few times. The V call is TRBV5-1, the J call TRBJ2-1; 9 nucleotides align to TRBD2. Germline V gene lookup returns CDR1 SGHRS and CDR2 YFSETQ. There are 16 residues in the CDR3. V dropped 4 bases and J dropped 1; count of bases not matched to a gene: 6. Written as DNA, the CDR3 is TGCGCCAGCAGCCCCGTTAGCGGGGGTTCCTACAATGAGCAGTTCTTC. It codes for CASSPVSGGSYNEQFF.

V is TRBV5-3 and J is TRBJ2-2; D gene uncertain. TRBV5-3 carries the ORF label, with uncertain function. CDR3 length: 16 amino acids. Between the trimmed V and J ends, which lost 4 bases and 3 bases, there was a span of 16 bases. CDR3 protein: CARSPGPGHDTGELFF. For the CDR3, the DNA is TGTGCCAGAAGCCCGGGCCCGGGCCACGACACCGGGGAGCTGTTTTTT.

The gene calls are TRBV18 and TRBJ1-4; maybe TRBD1 (5 bases). The CDR3 is 14 residues long. The ends were cut back, 2 bases at V and 8 bases at J, with 12 bases in the middle. The germline V gene has CDR1 KGHSH and CDR2 LQKENI. In DNA form, the CDR3 reads TGTGCCAGCTCACCAGGTTTTTCAGGGGAAAAACTGTTTTTT. Amino acids: CASSPGFSGEKLFF.

A note on this clone: Additional DNA sequences in this sample encode the identical CDR3. V is TRBV5-1 and J is TRBJ1-5; D possibly corresponds to TRBD1 (5 bases). This CDR3 comprises 14 residues. Germline V lookup: CDR1 SGHRS, CDR2 YFSETQ. Trimming took off 7 bases at V and 4 bases at J, with 15 bases between the two ends. The DNA for the CDR3 is TGCGCCAGCTCTCTTACAGGCCCTAATCAGCCCCAGCATTTT. Its protein is CASSLTGPNQPQHF.

The table lists this clone with a few counts. The genes are TRBV14 and TRBJ1-6, with D hard to call. V lost 0 bases, J lost 7 bases, and 7 bases lay in between. The germline V gene encodes CDR1 SGHDN and CDR2 FVKESK. The CDR3 contains 14 residues. DNA of the CDR3: TGTGCCAGCAGCCAAGAAACGAGGAATTCACCCCTCCACTTT. This encodes CASSQETRNSPLHF.

The chain has TRBV10-2 and TRBJ1-1; TRBD1 might be the D (5 bases). V lost 4 bases, J lost 0 bases, and 6 bases lay in between. The CDR3 is 13 residues long. CDR1 is WSHSY, CDR2 SAAADI, per germline. CDR3 sequence (DNA): TGCGCCAGCAGTGGACAGATGAACACTGAAGCTTTCTTT. Protein: CASSGQMNTEAFF.

This clone was recorded only once. The CDR3 is CASIVGRVAADTQYF. The DNA of the CDR3 is TGTGCCAGCATAGTCGGGAGGGTTGCCGCAGATACGCAGTATTTT. The rearrangement links TRBV6-1 to TRBJ2-3; 8 positions agree with TRBD2. The germline gives CDR1 MNHNS, CDR2 SASEGT. The length of the CDR3 is 15 residues. The trim removed 7 bases at V and 4 bases at J, leaving 10 bases unmatched.

V is TRBV18 and J is TRBJ2-7; 7 bases are shared with TRBD1. The J segment lost 2 bases and the V segment lost 6 bases, leaving 13 bases of the junction unmatched. The V gene's germline CDR1 is KGHSH and CDR2 LQKENI. The CDR3 is 16 amino acids. In nucleotides, the CDR3 is TGTGCCAGCTCCCGACCGAAGGACAGGCCTCCCTACGAGCAGTACTTC. Encoded protein: CASSRPKDRPPYEQYF.

Here the CDR3 reads CASSQDGTGYGYTF. The CDR3 bases are TGTGCCAGCAGTCAAGACGGGACAGGGTATGGCTACACCTTC. The chain combines TRBV6-6 with TRBJ1-2, with 9 bases aligning to TRBD1. There are 14 residues in the CDR3. Looked up from germline, CDR1 is MNHNY and CDR2 is SVGAGI (reference sequence). With 5 bases clipped from V and 5 bases from J, the junction kept 6 bases outside the gene matches.

The V gene is TRBV18, the J gene TRBJ2-7; D possibly corresponds to TRBD2 (5 bases). The V end lost 1 base, the J end lost 0 bases, and 10 bases lay between the germline ends. The CDR3 sequence is 15 residues long. Per germline, CDR1 KGHSH and CDR2 LQKENI. The CDR3: CASSPLEVVSYEQYF. CDR3 DNA sequence: TGTGCCAGCTCACCACTGGAGGTGGTCTCCTACGAGCAGTACTTC.

This chain links TRBV30 with TRBJ2-1; D possibly corresponds to TRBD1 (6 bases). In germline, CDR1 is GTSNPN, CDR2 SVGIG (reference sequence). The CDR3 has 11 amino acids. The V and J ends lost 4 bases and 7 bases respectively, with 8 bases between them. The CDR3 here is CAWTQGNEQFF. The CDR3 DNA reads TGTGCCTGGACCCAGGGGAATGAGCAGTTCTTC.